Listed below are T cell receptor beta chains from one sample, sequenced in a study of blood T cell repertoires in COVID-19. Sequencing was performed with immunoSEQ multiplex PCR; in TCRdb, only in-frame clones are kept and a portion is missing. The data contain 250,000 to 400,000 clones, 90% of them singletons. What was sequenced was PBMCs or T cells enriched from blood (not recorded which). Receptors originate from a man aged 55-75 years who had recovered from COVID-19. Both conserved end residues are part of each CDR3. Fields, in order: J gene, clone size, V gene, CDR3 protein. Clone size appears in some rows only: once, few, many, or a class for an expanded clone.

j_gene: TRBJ2-5; abundance: NA; v_gene: TRBV5-4; CDR3aa: CASSVRDREETQYF
j_gene: TRBJ2-5; abundance: NA; v_gene: TRBV30; CDR3aa: CAWGTGLAKETQYF
j_gene: TRBJ2-1; abundance: NA; v_gene: TRBV6-5; CDR3aa: CASSRTGSPYNEQFF
j_gene: TRBJ2-1; abundance: once; v_gene: TRBV15; CDR3aa: CATSPPFAIINEQFF
j_gene: TRBJ1-6; abundance: NA; v_gene: TRBV11-1; CDR3aa: CASSLLVLGGNSPLHF
j_gene: TRBJ2-7; abundance: NA; v_gene: TRBV18; CDR3aa: CASSVGTGVDEQYF
j_gene: TRBJ1-3; abundance: NA; v_gene: TRBV11-3; CDR3aa: CASSLAGTGNTIYF
j_gene: TRBJ1-3; abundance: NA; v_gene: TRBV19; CDR3aa: CASSPTGIGNTIYF
j_gene: TRBJ2-5; abundance: NA; v_gene: TRBV10-2; CDR3aa: CASSETEDYTIRRTQYF
j_gene: TRBJ1-1; abundance: NA; v_gene: TRBV21-1; CDR3aa: CASSKDRGDRAMNTEAFF
j_gene: TRBJ2-5; abundance: once; v_gene: TRBV25-1; CDR3aa: CASSEYRSGWETQYF
j_gene: TRBJ2-3; abundance: NA; v_gene: TRBV6-5; CDR3aa: CASTPRTSGEGTQYF
j_gene: TRBJ1-2; abundance: NA; v_gene: TRBV6-5; CDR3aa: CASRKVTGHYGYTF
j_gene: TRBJ2-1; abundance: NA; v_gene: TRBV3-1/TRBV3-2; CDR3aa: CASGGDTPRNEQFF
j_gene: TRBJ1-1; abundance: once; v_gene: TRBV6-2/TRBV6-3; CDR3aa: CASSYSMAEVLNTEAFF
j_gene: TRBJ1-1; abundance: NA; v_gene: TRBV9; CDR3aa: CASSVAPSTEAFF
j_gene: TRBJ1-5; abundance: NA; v_gene: TRBV5-8; CDR3aa: CASSLAGDSNQPQHF
j_gene: TRBJ2-1; abundance: NA; v_gene: TRBV11-2; CDR3aa: CASSLEFVRTGRYNEQFF
j_gene: TRBJ1-4; abundance: NA; v_gene: TRBV19; CDR3aa: CASSAWTGNEKLFF
j_gene: TRBJ2-7; abundance: few; v_gene: TRBV27; CDR3aa: CASRLTQGASYEQYF
j_gene: TRBJ1-2; abundance: few; v_gene: TRBV19; CDR3aa: CASSIMGAGTGMEMGGYTF
j_gene: TRBJ2-5; abundance: once; v_gene: TRBV7-8; CDR3aa: CASSLGGSGRETQYF
j_gene: TRBJ2-1; abundance: NA; v_gene: TRBV19; CDR3aa: CASSIEVGGAGNEQFF
j_gene: TRBJ1-2; abundance: NA; v_gene: TRBV4-1; CDR3aa: CASSLTRDRSYYGYTF
j_gene: TRBJ1-1; abundance: NA; v_gene: TRBV7-9; CDR3aa: CASSSVSPGTEAFF
j_gene: TRBJ1-4; abundance: few; v_gene: TRBV7-9; CDR3aa: CASSRQAGGPNEKLFF
j_gene: TRBJ2-1; abundance: NA; v_gene: TRBV24-1; CDR3aa: CATSDPGLVRSEQFF
j_gene: TRBJ1-1; abundance: NA; v_gene: TRBV2; CDR3aa: CASRETGLRTEAFF
j_gene: TRBJ1-2; abundance: NA; v_gene: TRBV10-3; CDR3aa: CAISPGTGGHYGYTF
j_gene: TRBJ1-1; abundance: NA; v_gene: TRBV7-9; CDR3aa: CASSPLPGTGPREAFF
j_gene: TRBJ2-6; abundance: NA; v_gene: TRBV2; CDR3aa: CASRRLGASGANVLTF
j_gene: TRBJ1-3; abundance: NA; v_gene: TRBV5-1; CDR3aa: CASSLVSGSNTIYF
j_gene: TRBJ2-7; abundance: NA; v_gene: TRBV11-2; CDR3aa: CASRIGGSPTYEQYF
j_gene: TRBJ2-7; abundance: NA; v_gene: TRBV20-1; CDR3aa: CSASKAGFPYEQYF
j_gene: TRBJ2-1; abundance: NA; v_gene: TRBV29-1; CDR3aa: CSVELFEVAGSEQFF
j_gene: TRBJ2-1; abundance: NA; v_gene: TRBV6-4; CDR3aa: CASSVRGGYEQFF
j_gene: TRBJ2-1; abundance: NA; v_gene: TRBV5-5; CDR3aa: CASSLEGTSGSEFF
j_gene: TRBJ2-5; abundance: NA; v_gene: TRBV7-9; CDR3aa: CASSLRAGGRDRPQETQYF
j_gene: TRBJ1-4; abundance: NA; v_gene: TRBV27; CDR3aa: CASSLLATNEKLFF
j_gene: TRBJ2-2; abundance: NA; v_gene: TRBV15; CDR3aa: CATSEGVSNTGELFF